The 22 T cell receptor beta chains presented below share a single source sample, sequenced in a study of cytomegalovirus exposure and HLA in healthy donors. The study ran its PCR with 60 Vbeta and 13 Jbeta primers. Profiled with immunoSEQ multiplex PCR; TCRdb holds only in-frame clones, not every one. In total, the table holds 190,000 or so clones. The sample consisted of PBMCs. These receptors originate from a boy under 18 in good health and CMV-seronegative.

This sequence joins TRBV6-6 and TRBJ1-2; D ambiguous. The CDR3 loop spans 13 amino acids. Germline-derived CDR1 and CDR2 are MNHNY and SVGAGI (reference sequence). The ends were cut back, 0 bases at V and 6 bases at J, with 8 bases in the middle. The DNA of the CDR3 is TGTGCCAGCAGTTACTCGGCGGAAAATGGCTACACCTTC. Protein: CASSYSAENGYTF.

For this clone: This same CDR3 is encoded by further DNA sequences in the sample. The J gene is TRBJ2-1, the V gene TRBV11-3; 8 bases are shared with TRBD2. Trimming took 3 bases from V and 8 from J; bases not matched to a gene: 6. In germline, CDR1 is SGHNT, CDR2 YENEEA. CDR3 length: 14 residues. The chain's CDR3 is CASSFGLAGDEQFF. The CDR3 DNA reads TGTGCCAGCAGCTTCGGACTAGCTGGGGATGAGCAGTTCTTC.

This chain uses TRBV25-1 with TRBJ2-3; 10 bases match TRBD1. J lost 4 bases, V lost 5 bases, and 9 bases had no gene match. The germline CDR1 and CDR2 sequences are MGHDK and SYGVNS. The CDR3 consists of 16 residues. In nucleotides, the CDR3 is TGTGCCAGCAGTCCACGGACAGGGGGGAAGGCAGATACGCAGTATTTT. Residues: CASSPRTGGKADTQYF. Looking up the rest from reference TRBV25-1 and TRBJ2-3 gives the full variable domain: EADIYQTPRYLVIGTGKKITLECSQTMGHDKMYWYQQDPGMELHLIHYSYGVNSTEKGDLSSESTVSRIRTEHFPLTLESARPSHTSQYLCASSPRTGGKADTQYFGPGTRLTVL.

The genes are TRBV7-9 and TRBJ2-5; D is perhaps TRBD2 (5 bases). V was clipped by 1 base and J by 0 bases, with 12 bases between them. Germline loops: CDR1 SEHNR, CDR2 FQNEAQ (reference sequence). The CDR3 contains 16 residues. The DNA for the CDR3 is TGTGCCAGCAGCTTAGGTTCGACGGGGTACCAAGAGACCCAGTACTTC. As protein: CASSLGSTGYQETQYF. Combining the CDR3 with reference TRBV7-9 and TRBJ2-5 gives the whole variable domain DTGVSQNPRHKITKRGQNVTFRCDPISEHNRLYWYRQTLGQGPEFLTYFQNEAQLEKSRLLSDRFSAERPKGSFSTLEIQRTEQGDSAMYLCASSLGSTGYQETQYFGPGTRLLVL.

The chain links TRBV2 to TRBJ1-2, with D possibly matching TRBD1 (6 bases). Germline V gives CDR1 SNHLY, CDR2 FYNNEI. Trimming cost V 6 bases and J 2 bases, with 10 bases left between them. This CDR3 contains 13 residues. CDR3 sequence: CASSYRVNYGYTF. CDR3 nucleotides: TGTGCCAGCAGCTACAGGGTGAACTATGGCTACACCTTC.

The chain links TRBV27 to TRBJ1-5, with D perhaps matching TRBD1 (6 bases). From germline, CDR1 is MNHEY and CDR2 SMNVEV (reference sequence). Trimming removed 6 bases from V and 5 bases from J, with 14 bases in between. The CDR3 runs 14 residues. CDR3 region: CASSIGQGYQPQHF. CDR3 nucleotides: TGTGCCAGCAGCATAGGGCAGGGGTATCAGCCCCAGCATTTT.

The CDR3 nucleotides read TGCGCCAGCAGCCAGTACAGGGGTGCCTCTGGAAACACCATATATTTT. Its protein product is CASSQYRGASGNTIYF. The genes are TRBV4-3 and TRBJ1-3; 7 bases match TRBD1. Per germline, CDR1 LGHNA and CDR2 YSLEER. This CDR3 is 16 amino acids long. The ends lost 3 bases at V and 0 bases at J; junction bases unmatched: 5.

The CDR3 DNA follows: TGTGCCAGCAGTCCGGTAACCAATCAGCCCCAGCATTTT. Translated, it gives CASSPVTNQPQHF. The J gene is TRBJ1-5, the V gene TRBV27; no firm D call. This CDR3 is built from 13 residues. The germline CDR1 and CDR2 sequences are MNHEY and SMNVEV (reference sequence). Trimming stripped 5 bases from V and 3 bases from J, with 8 bases between.

This rearrangement joins TRBV4-3 to TRBJ1-5; 7 bases map to TRBD1. CDR3 size: 14 residues. Germline values: CDR1 LGHNA, CDR2 YSLEER. V shed 4 bases, J shed 7 bases, and the junction held 7 bases outside the gene matches. CDR3 nucleotide sequence: TGCGCCAGCAGCCCGGACAGGCAGGTCCAGCCCCAGCATTTT. Residues: CASSPDRQVQPQHF.

The CDR3 coding sequence is TGTGCCAGCAGACCATACGGACAGAGAAAAGCTTTCTTT. It encodes CASRPYGQRKAFF. The gene calls are TRBV28 and TRBJ1-1, with D possibly matching TRBD1 (6 bases). Germline CDR1 and CDR2: MDHEN and SYDVKM. The CDR3 length is 13 residues. V lost 6 bases and J lost 9, with 17 bases in between.

The chain is built from TRBV27 and TRBJ2-3; 7 bases fit TRBD2. J lost 0 bases, V lost 10 bases, and 10 bases had no gene match. The CDR3 totals 15 residues. CDR1 is MNHEY, CDR2 SMNVEV, per germline (reference sequence). As DNA, the CDR3 is TGTGCCACCCTCTCTTCTAGCGGAAGCACAGATACGCAGTATTTT. Its protein is CATLSSSGSTDTQYF.

The chain combines TRBV11-2 with TRBJ1-3; D not certain. Trimming left V 5 bases short and J 5 bases short, with 13 bases between. Germline V gene data show CDR1 as SGHAT and CDR2 as FQNNGV. This CDR3 contains 14 residues. The CDR3 DNA sequence: TGTGCCAGCAGCCCCCTTAGAGGTAGAAACACCATATATTTT. This codes for CASSPLRGRNTIYF.

The chain links TRBV5-1 to TRBJ1-1; the D is unclear. V dropped 1 base and J dropped 4 bases, with 14 bases sitting between them. The CDR3 totals 15 residues. Germline loops: CDR1 SGHRS, CDR2 YFSETQ. In DNA form, the CDR3 reads TGCGCCAGCAGCTTGATTGGCCCACCTGGCACTGAAGCTTTCTTT. This gives the protein CASSLIGPPGTEAFF.

The chain combines TRBV18 with TRBJ1-1, with a weak D call TRBD1 (6 bases). CDR1 and CDR2 (germline): KGHSH, LQKENI. The CDR3 totals 11 residues. Trimming stripped 10 bases from V and 5 bases from J, with 11 bases between. In DNA form, the CDR3 reads TGTGCCACTATAACAGGGACTGAAGCTTTCTTT. It specifies CATITGTEAFF.

The J gene is TRBJ1-2, the V gene TRBV2; 10 bases line up with TRBD1. Germline V lookup: CDR1 SNHLY, CDR2 FYNNEI. CDR3 size: 14 residues. V trimming: 6 bases; J trimming: 7 bases; junction bases outside the gene matches: 8. The CDR3 is CASRPDRGPGGYTF. The CDR3 DNA follows: TGTGCCAGCAGACCCGACAGGGGGCCGGGTGGCTACACCTTC. Based on the CDR3 plus reference TRBV2 and TRBJ1-2, the full variable domain is EPEVTQTPSHQVTQMGQEVILRCVPISNHLYFYWYRQILGQKVEFLVSFYNNEISEKSEIFDDQFSVERPDGSNFTLKIRSTKLEDSAMYFCASRPDRGPGGYTFGSGTRLTVV.

V and J are TRBV15 and TRBJ2-2, with D possibly TRBD1 on 5 matching bases. V lost 3 bases, J lost 1 base, and 6 bases lay in between. The CDR3 is made up of 14 amino acids. Germline lookup yields CDR1 LNHNV and CDR2 YYDKDF (reference sequence). CDR3: CATSSGQNTGELFF. CDR3 DNA: TGTGCCACCAGCAGCGGACAGAACACCGGGGAGCTGTTTTTT. The full variable domain, in which reference TRBV15 and TRBJ2-2 provide the parts outside the CDR3, is DAMVIQNPRYQVTQFGKPVTLSCSQTLNHNVMYWYQQKSSQAPKLLFHYYDKDFNNEADTPDNFQSRRPNTSFCFLDIRSPGLGDTAMYLCATSSGQNTGELFFGEGSRLTVL.

V is TRBV28 and J is TRBJ1-2, with 8 bases aligning to TRBD1. The CDR3 runs 12 residues. Trimming cost V 4 bases and J 6 bases; bases outside gene matches: 1. The germline V gene has CDR1 MDHEN and CDR2 SYDVKM. The CDR3 coding sequence is TGTGCCAGCAGTTCGACAGGGGATGGCTACACCTTC. This sequence encodes CASSSTGDGYTF.

The chain has TRBV30 and TRBJ1-2, with 7 bases matching TRBD1. CDR1 and CDR2 from the germline V gene are GTSNPN and SVGIG (reference sequence). V was clipped by 1 base and J by 7 bases; unmatched bases: 6. This CDR3 has 13 amino acids. The CDR3 here is CAWSETGAGGYTF. The CDR3 nucleotides read TGTGCCTGGAGTGAAACAGGGGCGGGTGGCTACACCTTC.

This chain joins TRBV2 and TRBJ2-3, with 10 bases aligning to TRBD2. The CDR3 is made up of 16 amino acids. After removal of 6 bases from V and 0 bases from J, the junction contained 6 bases not matched to a gene. The germline V gene encodes CDR1 SNHLY and CDR2 FYNNEI. The DNA of the CDR3 is TGTGCCAGCAGCCGCGGGACTAGCGTTAGCACAGATACGCAGTATTTT. Its translation is CASSRGTSVSTDTQYF.

The CDR3 coding sequence is TGTGCTAGTGGACCCACCCTTGGCCTAGCGGGGGGTTTGGGGGAGGTTCAAGAGACCCAGTACTTC. This encodes CASGPTLGLAGGLGEVQETQYF. V gene TRBV12-5 combines with J gene TRBJ2-5; 11 nucleotides line up with TRBD2. V shed 6 bases and J 2 bases; nucleotides not matched to a gene: 26. Germline values: CDR1 LGHNT, CDR2 FRNRAP. The CDR3 is made up of 22 amino acids.

The chain combines TRBV7-9 with TRBJ1-1; D uncertain. CDR1 is SEHNR and CDR2 is FQNEAQ in the germline V gene (reference sequence). The V and J ends lost 3 bases and 3 bases respectively, with 11 bases between them. The CDR3 runs to 14 residues. The CDR3 protein is CASSFSSTYTEAFF. The CDR3 coding sequence is TGTGCCAGCAGCTTCTCCTCCACATACACTGAAGCTTTCTTT.

The chain joins TRBV6-6 to TRBJ1-5; the match to TRBD1 covers 7 bases. V shed 0 bases and J 3 bases; nucleotides not matched to a gene: 2. The CDR3 contains 15 residues. Germline V gene lookup returns CDR1 MNHNY and CDR2 SVGAGI (reference sequence). The CDR3 region is CASSYSDRANQPQHF. The DNA of the CDR3 is TGTGCCAGCAGTTACTCTGACAGGGCCAATCAGCCCCAGCATTTT.